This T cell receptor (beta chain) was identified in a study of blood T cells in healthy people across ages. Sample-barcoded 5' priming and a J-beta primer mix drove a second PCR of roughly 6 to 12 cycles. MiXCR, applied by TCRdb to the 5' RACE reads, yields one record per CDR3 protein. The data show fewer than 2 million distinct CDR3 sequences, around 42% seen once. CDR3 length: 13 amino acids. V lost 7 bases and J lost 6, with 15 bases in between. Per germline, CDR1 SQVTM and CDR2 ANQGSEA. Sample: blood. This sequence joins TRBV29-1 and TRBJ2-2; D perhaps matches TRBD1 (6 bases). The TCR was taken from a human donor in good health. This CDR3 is CSAPTGGSGELFF. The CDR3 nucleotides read TGCAGCGCGCCGACAGGTGGATCCGGGGAGCTGTTTTTT.